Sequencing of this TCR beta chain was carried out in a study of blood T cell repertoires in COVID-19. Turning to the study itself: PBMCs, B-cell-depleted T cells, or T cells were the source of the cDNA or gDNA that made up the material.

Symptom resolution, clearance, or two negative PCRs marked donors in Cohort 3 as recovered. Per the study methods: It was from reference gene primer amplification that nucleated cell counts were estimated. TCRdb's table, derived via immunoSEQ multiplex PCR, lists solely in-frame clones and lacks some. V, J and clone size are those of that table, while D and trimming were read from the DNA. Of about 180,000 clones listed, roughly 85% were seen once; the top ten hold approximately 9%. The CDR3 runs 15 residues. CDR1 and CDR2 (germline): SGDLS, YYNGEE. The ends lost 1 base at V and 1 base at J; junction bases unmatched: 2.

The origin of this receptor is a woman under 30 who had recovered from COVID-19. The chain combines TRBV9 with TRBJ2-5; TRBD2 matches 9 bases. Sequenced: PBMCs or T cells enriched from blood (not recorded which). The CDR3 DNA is TGTGCCAGCAGCGTAAGCGGGAGGAGCCAAGAGACCCAGTACTTC. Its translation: CASSVSGRSQETQYF. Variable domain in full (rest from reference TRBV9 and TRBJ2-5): DSGVTQTPKHLITATGQRVTLRCSPRSGDLSVYWYQQSLDQGLQFLIQYYNGEERAKGNILERFSAQQFPDLHSELNLSSLELGDSALYFCASSVSGRSQETQYFGPGTRLLVL.